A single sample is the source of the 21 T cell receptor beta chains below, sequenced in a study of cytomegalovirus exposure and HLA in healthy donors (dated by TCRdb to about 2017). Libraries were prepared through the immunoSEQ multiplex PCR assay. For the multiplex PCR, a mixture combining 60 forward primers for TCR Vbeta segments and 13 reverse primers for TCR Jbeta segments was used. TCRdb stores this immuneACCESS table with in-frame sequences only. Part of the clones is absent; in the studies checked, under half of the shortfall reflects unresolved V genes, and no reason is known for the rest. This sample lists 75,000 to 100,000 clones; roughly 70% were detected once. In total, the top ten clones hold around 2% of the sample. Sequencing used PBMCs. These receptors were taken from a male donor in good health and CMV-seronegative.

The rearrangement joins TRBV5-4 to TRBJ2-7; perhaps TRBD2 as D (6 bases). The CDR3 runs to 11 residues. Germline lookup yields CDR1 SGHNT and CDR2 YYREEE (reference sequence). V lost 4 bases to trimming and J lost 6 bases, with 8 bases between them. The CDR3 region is CASSQGLEQYF. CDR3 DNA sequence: TGTGCCAGCAGCCAGGGACTCGAGCAGTACTTC. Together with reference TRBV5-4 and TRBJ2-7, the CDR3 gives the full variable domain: ETGVTQSPTHLIKTRGQQVTLRCSSQSGHNTVSWYQQALGQGPQFIFQYYREEENGRGNFPPRFSGLQFPNYSSELNVNALELDDSALYLCASSQGLEQYFGPGTRLTVT.

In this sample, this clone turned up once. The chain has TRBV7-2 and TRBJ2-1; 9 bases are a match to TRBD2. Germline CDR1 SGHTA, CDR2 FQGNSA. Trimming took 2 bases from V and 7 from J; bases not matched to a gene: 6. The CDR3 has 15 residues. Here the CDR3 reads CASSLFSGSGNEQFF. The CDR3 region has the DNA TGTGCCAGCAGCTTATTTAGCGGGAGTGGTAATGAGCAGTTCTTC.

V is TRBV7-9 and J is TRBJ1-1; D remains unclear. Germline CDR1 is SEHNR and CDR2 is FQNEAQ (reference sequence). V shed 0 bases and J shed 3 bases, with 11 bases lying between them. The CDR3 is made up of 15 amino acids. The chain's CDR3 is CASSLALWGDTEAFF. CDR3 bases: TGTGCCAGCAGCTTAGCGCTTTGGGGAGACACTGAAGCTTTCTTT.

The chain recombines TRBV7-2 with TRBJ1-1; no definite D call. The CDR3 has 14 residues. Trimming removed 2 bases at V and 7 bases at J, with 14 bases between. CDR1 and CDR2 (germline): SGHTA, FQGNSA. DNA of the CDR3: TGTGCCAGCAGCTTAAATCGTGGCGGGTGTGAAGCTTTCTTT. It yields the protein CASSLNRGGCEAFF.

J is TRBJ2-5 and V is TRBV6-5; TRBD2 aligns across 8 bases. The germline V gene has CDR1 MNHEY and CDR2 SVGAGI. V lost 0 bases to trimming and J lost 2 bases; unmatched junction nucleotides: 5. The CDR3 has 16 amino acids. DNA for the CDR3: TGTGCCAGCAGTTACTCATGGGGCGGGGGGCAAGAGACCCAGTACTTC. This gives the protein CASSYSWGGGQETQYF.

CDR3 sequence reads: CASRLMTGPNTEAFF. The CDR3 nucleotides read TGTGCCAGCAGACTAATGACAGGGCCGAACACTGAAGCTTTCTTT. This chain uses TRBV28 with TRBJ1-1; 7 nucleotides line up with TRBD1. The CDR3 has 15 amino acids. V shed 6 bases and J 1 base; nucleotides not matched to a gene: 8. The germline V gene has CDR1 MDHEN and CDR2 SYDVKM.

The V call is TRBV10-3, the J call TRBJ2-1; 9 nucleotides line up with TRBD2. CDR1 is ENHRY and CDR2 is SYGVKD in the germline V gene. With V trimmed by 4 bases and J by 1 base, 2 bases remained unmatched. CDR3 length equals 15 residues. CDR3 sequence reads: CAISGLAVSYNEQFF. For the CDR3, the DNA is TGTGCCATCAGTGGACTAGCGGTATCCTACAATGAGCAGTTCTTC.

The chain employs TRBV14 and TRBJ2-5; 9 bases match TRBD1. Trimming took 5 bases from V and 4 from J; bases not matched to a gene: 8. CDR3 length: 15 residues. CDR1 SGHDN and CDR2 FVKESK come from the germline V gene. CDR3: CASSTRTGEGETQYF. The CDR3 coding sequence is TGTGCCAGCAGCACCAGGACAGGGGAGGGAGAGACCCAGTACTTC. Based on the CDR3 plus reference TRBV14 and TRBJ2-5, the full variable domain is EAGVTQFPSHSVIEKGQTVTLRCDPISGHDNLYWYRRVMGKEIKFLLHFVKESKQDESGMPNNRFLAERTGGTYSTLKVQPAELEDSGVYFCASSTRTGEGETQYFGPGTRLLVL.

The CDR3 loop reads CATSIEQGAVGYTF. DNA for the CDR3: TGTGCCACCAGCATAGAACAGGGGGCAGTGGGCTACACCTTC. The chain couples TRBV15 to TRBJ1-2, with 9 positions matching TRBD1. This CDR3 comprises 14 residues. With V trimmed by 4 bases and J by 8 bases, 8 bases remained unmatched. Germline CDR1 is LNHNV and CDR2 is YYDKDF (reference sequence). Based on the CDR3 plus reference TRBV15 and TRBJ1-2, the full variable domain is DAMVIQNPRYQVTQFGKPVTLSCSQTLNHNVMYWYQQKSSQAPKLLFHYYDKDFNNEADTPDNFQSRRPNTSFCFLDIRSPGLGDTAMYLCATSIEQGAVGYTFGSGTRLTVV.

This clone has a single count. CDR3 DNA: TGCGCCAGCAGCTTGCGGGGAGGCTACGAGCAGTACTTC. This encodes CASSLRGGYEQYF. The chain is built from TRBV5-1 and TRBJ2-7; D might be TRBD2 (6 bases). The CDR3 contains 13 residues. The V gene lost 1 base and the J gene lost 3 bases, with 8 bases spanning the gap. Per the germline V gene, CDR1 is SGHRS and CDR2 is YFSETQ.

The DNA of the CDR3 is TGCAGCGTTTTAGCGGGAGAGACCCAGTACTTC. Encoded protein: CSVLAGETQYF. The V and J genes are TRBV29-1 and TRBJ2-5; TRBD2 agrees at 7 bases. The J segment lost 4 bases and the V segment lost 5 bases, leaving 1 base of the junction unmatched. Germline CDR1 SQVTM, CDR2 ANQGSEA. This CDR3 contains 11 residues.

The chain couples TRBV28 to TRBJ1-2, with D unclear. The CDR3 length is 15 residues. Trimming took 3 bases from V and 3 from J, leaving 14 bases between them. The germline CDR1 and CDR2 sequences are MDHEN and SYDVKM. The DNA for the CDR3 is TGTGCCAGCAGTTTGAGGGTATCGGCGTACTATGGCTACACCTTC. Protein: CASSLRVSAYYGYTF.

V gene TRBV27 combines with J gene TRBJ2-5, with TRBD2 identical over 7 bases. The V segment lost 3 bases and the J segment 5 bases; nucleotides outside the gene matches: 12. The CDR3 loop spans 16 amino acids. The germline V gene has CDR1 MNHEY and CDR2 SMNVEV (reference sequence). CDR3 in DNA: TGTGCCAGCAGTTTGGGAGGCGGGAGAAACTGGGAGACCCAGTACTTC. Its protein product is CASSLGGGRNWETQYF.

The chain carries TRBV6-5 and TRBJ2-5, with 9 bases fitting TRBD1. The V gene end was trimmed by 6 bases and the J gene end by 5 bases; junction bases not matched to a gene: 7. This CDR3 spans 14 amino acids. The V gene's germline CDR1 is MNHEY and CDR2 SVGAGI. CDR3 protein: CASSHRGPRETQYF. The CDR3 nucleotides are TGTGCCAGCAGCCACAGGGGGCCCCGGGAGACCCAGTACTTC.

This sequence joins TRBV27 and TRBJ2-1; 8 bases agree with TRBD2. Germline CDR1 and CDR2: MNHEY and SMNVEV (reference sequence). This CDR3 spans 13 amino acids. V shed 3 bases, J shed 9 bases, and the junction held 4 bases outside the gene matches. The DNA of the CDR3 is TGTGCCAGCAGTTTCCCGGGAGGGGGTGAGCAGTTCTTC. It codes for CASSFPGGGEQFF.

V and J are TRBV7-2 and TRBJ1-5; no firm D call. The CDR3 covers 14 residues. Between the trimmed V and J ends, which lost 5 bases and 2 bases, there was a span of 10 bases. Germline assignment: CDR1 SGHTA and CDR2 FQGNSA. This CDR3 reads CASSPRSGNQPQHF. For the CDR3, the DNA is TGTGCCAGCAGCCCCCGGTCCGGCAATCAGCCCCAGCATTTT.

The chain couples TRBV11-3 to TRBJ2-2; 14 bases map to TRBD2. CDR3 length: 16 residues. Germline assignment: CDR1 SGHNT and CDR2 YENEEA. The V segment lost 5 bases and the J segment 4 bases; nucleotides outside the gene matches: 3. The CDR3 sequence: CASSPGTSGSTGELFF. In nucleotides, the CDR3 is TGTGCCAGCAGCCCCGGGACTAGCGGGAGCACCGGGGAGCTGTTTTTT. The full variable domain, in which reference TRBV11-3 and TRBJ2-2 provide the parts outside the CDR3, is EAGVVQSPRYKIIEKKQPVAFWCNPISGHNTLYWYLQNLGQGPELLIRYENEEAVDDSQLPKDRFSAERLKGVDSTLKIQPAELGDSAVYLCASSPGTSGSTGELFFGEGSRLTVL.

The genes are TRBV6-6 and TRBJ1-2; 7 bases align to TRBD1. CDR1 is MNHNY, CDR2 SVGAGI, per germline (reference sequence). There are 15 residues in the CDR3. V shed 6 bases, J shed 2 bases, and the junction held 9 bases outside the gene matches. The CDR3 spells CASSYDEGANYGYTF. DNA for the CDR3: TGTGCCAGCAGCTACGATGAGGGGGCGAACTATGGCTACACCTTC.

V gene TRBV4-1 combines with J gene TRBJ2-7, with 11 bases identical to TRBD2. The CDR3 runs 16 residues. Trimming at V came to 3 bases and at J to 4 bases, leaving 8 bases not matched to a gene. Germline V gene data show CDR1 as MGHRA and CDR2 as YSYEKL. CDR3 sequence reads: CASSHLAGLAEYEQYF. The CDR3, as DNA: TGCGCCAGCAGCCACCTTGCGGGACTAGCGGAGTACGAGCAGTACTTC.

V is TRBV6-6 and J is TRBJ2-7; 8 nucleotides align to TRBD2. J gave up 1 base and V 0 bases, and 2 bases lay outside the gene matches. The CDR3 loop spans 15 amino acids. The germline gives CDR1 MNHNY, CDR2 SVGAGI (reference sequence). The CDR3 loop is CASSYSASGSYEQYF. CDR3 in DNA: TGTGCCAGCAGTTACTCGGCTAGCGGGTCCTACGAGCAGTACTTC.

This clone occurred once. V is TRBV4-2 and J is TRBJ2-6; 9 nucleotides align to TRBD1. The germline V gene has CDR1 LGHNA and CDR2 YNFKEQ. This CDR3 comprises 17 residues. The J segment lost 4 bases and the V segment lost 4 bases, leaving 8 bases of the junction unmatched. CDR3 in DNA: TGTGCCAGCAGCCTGAGACAGGGGGGGGAAGGGGCCAACGTCCTGACTTTC. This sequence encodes CASSLRQGGEGANVLTF.